Following are 13 T cell receptor beta chains from one sample sequenced in a study of tumor-infiltrating lymphocytes in primary liver carcinoma. From roughly 0.5 ug total RNA, TCR beta cDNA was generated with a primer in the constant region. Nested multiplex PCR, run for three rounds with slightly modified ARM-PCR, yielded TCR beta libraries. It was with TRBV1-TRBV30 forward primers and a C-beta reverse primer that the first two PCR rounds were run, at around 11 cycles each. A single record per CDR3 protein comes from TCRdb applying MiXCR to the multiplex PCR reads. Of 190,000 or so distinct CDR3 sequences in the sample, around 60% were seen once. Both blood RNA, taken from unsorted whole blood, and germline DNA were extracted. Specimen: peripheral blood. These receptors all come from an older woman with primary liver carcinoma and hepatitis B virus infection.

Of note for this clonotype: The CDR3 does not close with the conserved phenylalanine or tryptophan, likely indicating a read error. This CDR3 is CASSLALHSCNEQFL. In nucleotides, the CDR3 is TGTGCCAGCAGCTTAGCGTTACACTCCTGCAATGAGCAGTTCTTA. The chain employs TRBV11-2 and TRBJ2-1; no reliable D call. From germline, CDR1 is SGHAT and CDR2 FQNNGV. The CDR3 length is 15 residues.

On this clonotype: Because the CDR3's place on the DNA is in doubt, the DNA is left out and the CDR3 is given as listed by TCRdb. The V and J genes are TRBV12-3 or TRBV12-4 and TRBJ1-5. The CDR3 sequence runs 14 residues, both termini included. CDR3 loop: CGSSFGGGNQPKHF.

Worth noting for this clonotype: Because it lacks the conserved phenylalanine or tryptophan at the end, this CDR3 is likely a read error. The chain uses TRBV6-6 and TRBJ2-7; 8 nucleotides line up with TRBD2. CDR3 size: 14 residues. The germline CDR1 and CDR2 sequences are MNHNY and SVGAGI (reference sequence). The J segment lost 4 bases and the V segment lost 2 bases, leaving 4 bases of the junction unmatched. The DNA of the CDR3 is TGTGCCAGCAGTTACCGGGAGGGCAGTTACGAGCAGTACTCC. Encoded protein: CASSYREGSYEQYS.

As regards this clonotype: A read error may explain this, as a much larger clone is one base away. J is TRBJ2-3 and V is TRBV6-5; maybe TRBD2 (5 bases). Germline CDR1 MNHEY, CDR2 SVGAGI. The CDR3 spans 14 residues. The CDR3 coding sequence is TGTGCCAGCAGTTATGAGGGTGCGCCAGATATGCAGTATTTT. Translation gives CASSYEGAPDMQYF.

On this clonotype itself: One junction end does not reproduce the germline sequence, and a read error may be involved. V is TRBV6-4 and J is TRBJ2-1; TRBD2 matches at 8 bases. Germline CDR1 and CDR2: MRHNA and SNTAGT. The CDR3 is made up of 16 amino acids. CDR3 nucleotides: TGTGCCAGCGGTGACTCGTCCGCGGGAGGCGGAAATGAGCAGTTCTTC. This gives the protein CASGDSSAGGGNEQFF.

To note about this clonotype: The junction does not match germline at one end; this may be a read error. This chain links TRBV11-2 with TRBJ2-2, with D maybe TRBD2 (5 bases). CDR3 length: 15 residues. CDR1 and CDR2 (germline): SGHAT, FQNNGV. CDR3 nucleotides: TGTGTCAGCAGCTTACGCGGGTCTCACACCGGGGAGCTGTTTTTT. Translated, it gives CVSSLRGSHTGELFF.

As for this clonotype: The junction shows a germline mismatch at one end, possibly a read error. The chain carries TRBV6-1 and TRBJ1-5; the D gene is possibly TRBD1 (5 bases). This CDR3 has 15 residues. The germline CDR1 and CDR2 sequences are MNHNS and SASEGT. CDR3 sequence: CVSSPRVNSNQPQHF. The DNA of the CDR3 is TGTGTCAGCAGCCCCAGGGTGAATAGCAATCAGCCCCAGCATTTT.

This clonotype was found a few times. V gene TRBV28 combines with J gene TRBJ1-1, with D possibly matching TRBD1 (6 bases). Trimming took off 2 bases at V and 0 bases at J, with 16 bases between the two ends. The CDR3 is 17 residues long. Germline V gene lookup returns CDR1 MDHEN and CDR2 SYDVKM. The CDR3 DNA follows: TGTGCCAGCAGTTTAACCCGATACAGGGCCGTGAACACTGAAGCTTTCTTT. Protein: CASSLTRYRAVNTEAFF.

With regard to this clonotype: This clone may be a read error of a much larger clone one base away. The rearrangement uses TRBV7-8 and TRBJ2-6; 10 bases agree with TRBD2. V lost 6 bases and J lost 2; bases outside the gene matches: 7. Looked up from germline, CDR1 is SGHVS and CDR2 is FQNEAQ. CDR3 length: 17 residues. The CDR3 DNA is TGTGCCAGCAGTACTAGCGGGGCCAGGCCTGGGGCCAACGTCCTGACTTTC. This translates into CASSTSGARPGANVLTF.

The genes are TRBV11-1 and TRBJ2-7; D tentatively reads TRBD1 or TRBD2 (5 bases each). The V and J ends lost 2 bases and 7 bases respectively, with 15 bases between them. Germline V gives CDR1 SGHAT, CDR2 FQDESV (reference sequence). The CDR3 is made up of 14 amino acids. Here the CDR3 reads CASSLISGGREQYF. CDR3 nucleotide sequence: TGTGCCAGCAGCTTAATTTCTGGGGGACGGGAGCAGTACTTC. The full variable domain, with the rest looked up from reference TRBV11-1 and TRBJ2-7, is EAEVAQSPRYKITEKSQAVAFWCDPISGHATLYWYRQILGQGPELLVQFQDESVVDDSQLPKDRFSAERLKGVDSTLKIQPAELGDSAMYLCASSLISGGREQYFGPGTRLTVT.

The rearrangement uses TRBV4-3 and TRBJ1-6, with 8 bases aligning to TRBD1. CDR3 length: 16 residues. CDR1 and CDR2 (germline): LGHNA, YSLEER. The ends lost 3 bases at V and 10 bases at J; junction bases unmatched: 11. The CDR3 region is CASSHLTGQGGSPLHF. In DNA form, the CDR3 reads TGCGCCAGCAGCCATCTAACTGGACAGGGTGGGTCACCCCTCCACTTT.

Points on this clonotype: One end of the junction varies from germline; a read error may be responsible. The chain employs TRBV11-2 and TRBJ2-1; maybe TRBD2 (6 bases). The V gene's germline CDR1 is SGHAT and CDR2 FQNNGV. The CDR3 extends over 15 amino acids. DNA of the CDR3: TGTGCCAGCGGCGTCCCGGGACTCCAATACAACGAGCAGCTCTTC. It is translated as CASGVPGLQYNEQLF. Looking up the rest from reference TRBV11-2 and TRBJ2-1 gives the full variable domain: EAGVAQSPRYKIIEKRQSVAFWCNPISGHATLYWYQQILGQGPKLLIQFQNNGVVDDSQLPKDRFSAERLKGVDSTLKIQPAKLEDSAVYLCASGVPGLQYNEQLFGPGTRLTVL.

V and J are TRBV4-2 and TRBJ2-7; 9 nucleotides align to TRBD1. Germline CDR1 and CDR2: LGHNA and YNFKEQ. The CDR3 has 16 amino acids. J was trimmed by 9 bases and V by 8 bases; bases with no gene match: 20. CDR3 amino acids: CASGKEPGTGFNAQYF. The CDR3 DNA sequence: TGTGCCAGCGGGAAAGAACCCGGGACAGGGTTTAACGCGCAGTACTTC.